These T cell receptor beta chains were read from a single sample in a study of CDR3 diversity in severe acne. TCRdb fed the PCR reads into MiXCR, producing one record per CDR3 protein. This table has about 93,000 distinct CDR3 sequences, roughly half appearing once. The sequenced sample was blood. The receptors stem from a male donor in good health, serving as a control. Each CDR3 is given with its conserved first and last residue. A D gene is named only where the DNA matches it firmly. Clone sizes are given selectively: once, few, many, or a class where the clone is expanded.

V	size	J	D	DNA	CDR3
TRBV24-1	-	TRBJ2-1	TRBD2	TGTGCCACCAGTGACCCTAGCGGACTCCAAGAGACCCAGTTCTTC	CATSDPSGLQETQFF
TRBV24-1	-	TRBJ2-7	TRBD1	TGTGCCGGGGAAGGGGGACAGGGGGCCACCTACGAGCAGTACTTC	CAGEGGQGATYEQYF
TRBV7-2	-	TRBJ2-5	TRBD1	TGTGCCAGCAGTTTAGACAGGGGACATGAGACCCAGTACTTC	CASSLDRGHETQYF
TRBV15	-	TRBJ2-6	-	TGTGCCACCAGCAGAGATGGGGGCGGGGTAGGGGCCAACGTCCTGACTTTC	CATSRDGGGVGANVLTF
TRBV20-1	few	TRBJ1-5	-	TGCAGTGCTAGAGACAAAGACTCTGTCCAGCCCCAGCATTTT	CSARDKDSVQPQHF
TRBV2	few	TRBJ2-5	-	TGTGCCAGCAGTGAAGACTGGGCCGGACCGGAGACCCAGTACTTC	CASSEDWAGPETQYF
TRBV29-1	-	TRBJ2-7	TRBD2	TGCAGCGTTGAGTTAGCGGGAGCCTACGAGCAGTGCTTC	CSVELAGAYEQCF
TRBV4-1	-	TRBJ1-1	-	TGCGCCAGCAGCCAGGGGGTAGACACTGAAGCTTTCTTT	CASSQGVDTEAFF
TRBV28	many	TRBJ2-5	TRBD1	TGTGCCAGCAGCGAAGAAGACAGGGGGCACTCGGTGGAGACCCAGTACTTC	CASSEEDRGHSVETQYF
TRBV11-3	few	TRBJ2-7	-	TGTGCCAGCAGCCCCGTAGAAAAGCTCTACGAGCAGTACTTC	CASSPVEKLYEQYF
TRBV7-9	-	TRBJ1-6	TRBD1	TGTGCCAGCAGCCCCGACAGGGGGCGTTCACCCCTCCACTTT	CASSPDRGRSPLHF
TRBV7-3	-	TRBJ2-1	TRBD2	TGCGCCAGCAGCCCAACTAGCGGGGGGGGGACCTACAATGAGCAGTTCTTC	CASSPTSGGGTYNEQFF
TRBV19	-	TRBJ1-2	-	TGTGCCAGCCTAGCCTACGACTATGGCTACACCTTC	CASLAYDYGYTF
TRBV29-1	-	TRBJ2-1	-	TGCAGCGTTGAAGTATACAATGAGCAGTTCTTC	CSVEVYNEQFF
TRBV20-1	-	TRBJ2-7	TRBD1	TGCAGTGCTAGCCGGGACAGGGCCTCCTACGAGCAGTACTTC	CSASRDRASYEQYF
TRBV2	few	TRBJ1-5	TRBD1	TGTGCCAGCAGTCGACAGGGATCTGGGCAGCCCCAGCATTTT	CASSRQGSGQPQHF
TRBV12-3/TRBV12-4	-	TRBJ2-5	TRBD1	TGTGCCAGCAGCTCCAGGGGGTTGGAGACCCAGTACTTC	CASSSRGLETQYF
TRBV25-1	medium-sized	TRBJ2-6	-	TGTGCCAGCAGTGACATCAGCTCTGGGGCCAACGTCCTGACTTTC	CASSDISSGANVLTF
TRBV20-1	many	TRBJ2-5	-	TGCAGTGCCTCAGACCGGGACTCCAGAGAGACCCAGTACTTC	CSASDRDSRETQYF
TRBV5-1	many	TRBJ2-2	-	TGCGCCAGCAGCTCCCCGAATATTAGCGGTGCAATGAACACCGGGGAGCTGTTTTTT	CASSSPNISGAMNTGELFF
TRBV20-1	-	TRBJ1-1	-	TGCAGTGCTAGGTGGAGCTTGAACACTGAAGCTTTCTTT	CSARWSLNTEAFF
TRBV2	-	TRBJ1-6	TRBD1	TGTGCCAGCAGCCTCGGGACAGGGGAACATTCACCCCTCCACTTT	CASSLGTGEHSPLHF
TRBV27	-	TRBJ1-2	-	TGTGCCAGCAGTTTTGCCAGGACCTCGGACGGCTACTCCTTC	CASSFARTSDGYSF
TRBV30	-	TRBJ1-3	-	TGTGCCTCGCGAGGCGGTTCTGGAAACACCATATATTTT	CASRGGSGNTIYF
TRBV20-1	few	TRBJ1-1	-	TGCAGTGCTCCACAGGGTTTGAACACTGAAGCTTTCTTT	CSAPQGLNTEAFF
TRBV5-4	few	TRBJ2-7	-	TGTGCCAGCAGCTTGTCGCTCATGGACGAGCAGTACTTC	CASSLSLMDEQYF
TRBV7-6	-	TRBJ1-6	-	TGTGCCAGCAGCTTAGCATCCGGCTCCGGGACTAATTCACCCCTCCACTTT	CASSLASGSGTNSPLHF
TRBV5-5	few	TRBJ2-2	TRBD2	TGTGCCAGCAGCCCGGGACTAGCGGGAGGAGTCACCGGGGAGCTGTTTTTT	CASSPGLAGGVTGELFF
TRBV24-1	-	TRBJ1-2	TRBD1	TGTGCCACCAGTGCGAATCCGGGACAGGGGGCCTATGGCTACACCTTC	CATSANPGQGAYGYTF
TRBV19	once	TRBJ2-7	-	TGTGCCAGTAGTATTGGAATAGCGAGGATGAGAGAGCAGTACTTC	CASSIGIARMREQYF
TRBV15	-	TRBJ1-4	-	TGTGCCACCAGCGGGTCCCAGACAGAAGAGGATGAAAAACTGTTTTTT	CATSGSQTEEDEKLFF
TRBV5-1	-	TRBJ2-7	-	TGCGCCAGCAAGTCGGTGCAGGGCCCTGGCGAGCAGTACTTC	CASKSVQGPGEQYF
TRBV7-2	-	TRBJ2-3	TRBD2	TGTGCCAGCAGCCCCATGGGCCTAGCGGGGGTAGATACGCAGTATTTT	CASSPMGLAGVDTQYF
TRBV7-2	-	TRBJ2-1	-	TGTGCCAGCAGCCCCGACAGGAGTTTATATGCAACTAATGAGCAGTTCTTC	CASSPDRSLYATNEQFF
TRBV10-3	-	TRBJ2-2	TRBD2	TGTGCCATCGGTTCCAGCGGGGGAACCGGGGAGCTGTTTTTT	CAIGSSGGTGELFF
TRBV25-1	-	TRBJ1-2	-	TGTGCCAGCAGTCTCGGACAGTACTATGGCTACACCTTC	CASSLGQYYGYTF
TRBV2	-	TRBJ2-1	TRBD2	TGTGCCAGCAGGGGACTAGCGGGAGAGGGTGAGCAGTTCTTC	CASRGLAGEGEQFF
TRBV10-3	once	TRBJ1-6	-	TGTGCCATCAAGGAGGGGGATGGGGAGAAATCACCCCTCCACTTT	CAIKEGDGEKSPLHF
TRBV27	many	TRBJ2-7	-	TGTGCCAGCGGATTAACAGGATACTACGAGCAGTACTTC	CASGLTGYYEQYF
TRBV3-1	few	TRBJ1-2	TRBD1	TGTGCCAGCAGCCAAGTAGGGGGCAACTATGGCTACACCTTC	CASSQVGGNYGYTF
TRBV10-3	-	TRBJ2-5	TRBD1	TGTGCCATCAGTGAACAGGGGTCCTACGAGAAGACCCAGTACTTC	CAISEQGSYEKTQYF
TRBV2	many	TRBJ1-3	-	TGTGCCACTCGAACGGGGGCTTCTGGAAACACCATATATTTT	CATRTGASGNTIYF
TRBV7-8	many	TRBJ1-3	TRBD1	TGTGCCAGCAGCGGACAGGGTCGAGGAAACACCATATATTTT	CASSGQGRGNTIYF
TRBV7-3	-	TRBJ1-2	-	TGTGCCAGCAGTGAAGAAGGGGCGTTCTATGGCTACACCTTC	CASSEEGAFYGYTF
TRBV7-3	many	TRBJ2-3	TRBD2	TGTGCCAGCAGCCCCGATAGCGGGGGCACAGATACGCAGTATTTT	CASSPDSGGTDTQYF
TRBV29-1	few	TRBJ1-4	TRBD1	TGCAGCGCCTTGGCCAGGGGGCGCGATGAAAAACTGTTTTTT	CSALARGRDEKLFF
TRBV2	few	TRBJ1-1	-	TGTGCCAGCAGTGGGACGGGACACAGAAACACTGAAGCTTTCTTT	CASSGTGHRNTEAFF
TRBV10-3	many	TRBJ1-1	-	TGTGCCATCAGTGAGTCAGGGGCTGAAGCTTTCTTT	CAISESGAEAFF